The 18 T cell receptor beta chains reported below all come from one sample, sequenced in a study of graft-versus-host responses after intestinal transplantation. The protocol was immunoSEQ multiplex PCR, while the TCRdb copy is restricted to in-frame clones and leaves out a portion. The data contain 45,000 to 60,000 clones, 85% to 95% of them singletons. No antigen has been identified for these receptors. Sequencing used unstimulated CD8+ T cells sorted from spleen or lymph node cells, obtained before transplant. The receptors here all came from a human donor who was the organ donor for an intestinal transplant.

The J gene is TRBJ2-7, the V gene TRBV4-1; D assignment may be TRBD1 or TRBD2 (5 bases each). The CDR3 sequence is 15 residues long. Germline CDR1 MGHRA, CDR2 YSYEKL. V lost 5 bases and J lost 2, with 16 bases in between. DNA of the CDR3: TGCGCCAGCAGCACCCGGGACGGAACCCCCTACGAGCAGTACTTC. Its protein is CASSTRDGTPYEQYF.

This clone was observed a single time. CDR3 loop: CAWMPISYEQYF. In nucleotides, the CDR3 is TGTGCCTGGATGCCCATCTCCTACGAGCAGTACTTC. The chain links TRBV30 to TRBJ2-7; no clear D gene. The CDR3 sequence is 12 residues long. V lost 4 bases to trimming and J lost 0 bases, with 7 bases between them. Germline loops: CDR1 GTSNPN, CDR2 SVGIG (reference sequence).

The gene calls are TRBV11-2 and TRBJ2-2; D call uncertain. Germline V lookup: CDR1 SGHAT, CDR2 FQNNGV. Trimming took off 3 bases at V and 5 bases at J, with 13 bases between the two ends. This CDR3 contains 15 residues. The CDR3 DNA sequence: TGTGCCAGCAGCTTCGGAGTATCCGGGACCGGGGAGCTGTTTTTT. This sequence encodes CASSFGVSGTGELFF. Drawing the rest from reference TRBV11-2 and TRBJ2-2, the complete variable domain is EAGVAQSPRYKIIEKRQSVAFWCNPISGHATLYWYQQILGQGPKLLIQFQNNGVVDDSQLPKDRFSAERLKGVDSTLKIQPAKLEDSAVYLCASSFGVSGTGELFFGEGSRLTVL.

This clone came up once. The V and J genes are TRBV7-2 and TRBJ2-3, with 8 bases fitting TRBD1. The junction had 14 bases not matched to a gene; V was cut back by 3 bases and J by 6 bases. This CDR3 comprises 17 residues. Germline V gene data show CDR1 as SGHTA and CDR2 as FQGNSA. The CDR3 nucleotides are TGTGCCAGCAGCTTCCAACCCCCAGGACAGGGAAGGGATACGCAGTATTTT. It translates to CASSFQPPGQGRDTQYF.

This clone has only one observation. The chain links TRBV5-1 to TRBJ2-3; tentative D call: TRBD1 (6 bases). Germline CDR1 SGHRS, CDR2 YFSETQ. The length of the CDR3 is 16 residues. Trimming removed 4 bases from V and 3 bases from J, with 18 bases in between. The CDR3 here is CASSLHWGRETDTQYF. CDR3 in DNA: TGCGCCAGCAGCCTCCATTGGGGGCGCGAAACAGATACGCAGTATTTT.

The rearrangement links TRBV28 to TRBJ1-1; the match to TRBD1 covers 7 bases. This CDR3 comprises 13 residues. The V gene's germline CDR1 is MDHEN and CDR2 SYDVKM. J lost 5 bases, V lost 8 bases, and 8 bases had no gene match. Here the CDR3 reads CASSDRVGTEAFF. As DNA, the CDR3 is TGTGCCAGCTCTGACAGGGTAGGGACTGAAGCTTTCTTT.

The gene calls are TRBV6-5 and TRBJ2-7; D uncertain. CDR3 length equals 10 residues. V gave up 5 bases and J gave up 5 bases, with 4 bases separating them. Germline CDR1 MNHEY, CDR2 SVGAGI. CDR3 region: CASSGHEQYF. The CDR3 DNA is TGTGCCAGCAGTGGACACGAGCAGTACTTC.

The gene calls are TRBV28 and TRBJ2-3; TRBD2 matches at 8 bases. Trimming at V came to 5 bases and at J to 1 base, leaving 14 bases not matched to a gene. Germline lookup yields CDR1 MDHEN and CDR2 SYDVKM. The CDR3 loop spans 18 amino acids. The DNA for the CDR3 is TGTGCCAGCAGTGAACCTTCAACTACTAGCGGTGGCACAGATACGCAGTATTTT. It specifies CASSEPSTTSGGTDTQYF.

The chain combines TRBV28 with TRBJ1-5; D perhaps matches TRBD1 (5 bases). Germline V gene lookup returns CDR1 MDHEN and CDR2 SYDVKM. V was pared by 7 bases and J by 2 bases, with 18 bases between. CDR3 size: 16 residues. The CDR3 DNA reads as TGTGCCAGCATCCCCAGGGTGGAGCGGGGCAATCAGCCCCAGCATTTT. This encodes CASIPRVERGNQPQHF.

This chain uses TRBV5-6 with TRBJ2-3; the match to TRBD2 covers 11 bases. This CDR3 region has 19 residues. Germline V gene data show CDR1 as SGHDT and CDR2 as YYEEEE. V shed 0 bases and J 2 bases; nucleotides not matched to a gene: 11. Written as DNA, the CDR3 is TGTGCCAGCAGCTTGGCCGTGGGAACTAGCGGGGGATTCACAGATACGCAGTATTTT. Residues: CASSLAVGTSGGFTDTQYF.

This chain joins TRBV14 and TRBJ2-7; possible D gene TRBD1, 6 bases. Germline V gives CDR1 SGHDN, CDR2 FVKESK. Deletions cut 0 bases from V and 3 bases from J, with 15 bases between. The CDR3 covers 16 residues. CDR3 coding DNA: TGTGCCAGCAGCCAAGAGCCGAGGCAGGGGAACTACGAGCAGTACTTC. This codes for CASSQEPRQGNYEQYF.

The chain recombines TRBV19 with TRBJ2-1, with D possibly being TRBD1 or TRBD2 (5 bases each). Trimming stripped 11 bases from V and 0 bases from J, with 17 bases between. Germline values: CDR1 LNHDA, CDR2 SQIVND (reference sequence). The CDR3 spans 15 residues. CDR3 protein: CAAARGPISYNEQFF. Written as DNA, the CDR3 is TGTGCCGCCGCGAGGGGCCCTATCTCCTACAATGAGCAGTTCTTC. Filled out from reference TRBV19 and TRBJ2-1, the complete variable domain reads DGGITQSPKYLFRKEGQNVTLSCEQNLNHDAMYWYRQDPGQGLRLIYYSQIVNDFQKGDIAEGYSVSREKKESFPLTVTSAQKNPTAFYLCAAARGPISYNEQFFGPGTRLTVL.

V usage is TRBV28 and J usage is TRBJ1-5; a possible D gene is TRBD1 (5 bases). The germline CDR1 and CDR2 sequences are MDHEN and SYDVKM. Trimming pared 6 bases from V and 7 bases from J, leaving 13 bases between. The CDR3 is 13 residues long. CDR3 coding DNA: TGTGCCAGCAGCCCCCGGGGGGAACAGCCCCAGCATTTT. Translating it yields CASSPRGEQPQHF.

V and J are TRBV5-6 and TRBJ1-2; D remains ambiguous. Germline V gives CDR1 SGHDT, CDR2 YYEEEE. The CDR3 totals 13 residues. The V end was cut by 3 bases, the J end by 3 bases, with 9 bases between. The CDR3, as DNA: TGTGCCAGCAGCTCATCCCCGGACTATGGCTACACCTTC. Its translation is CASSSSPDYGYTF.

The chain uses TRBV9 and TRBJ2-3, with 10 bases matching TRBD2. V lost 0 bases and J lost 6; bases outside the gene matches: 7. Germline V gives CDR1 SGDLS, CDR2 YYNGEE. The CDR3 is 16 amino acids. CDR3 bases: TGTGCCAGCAGCGTAGGAAGCGGGGGGGCCTTGGATACGCAGTATTTT. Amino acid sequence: CASSVGSGGALDTQYF.

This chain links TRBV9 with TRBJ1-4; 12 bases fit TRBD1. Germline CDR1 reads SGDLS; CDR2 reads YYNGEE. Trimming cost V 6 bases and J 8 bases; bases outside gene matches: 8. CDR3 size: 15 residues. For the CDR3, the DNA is TGTGCCAGCACTCCCTCCGGGACAGGGGGCGAAAAACTGTTTTTT. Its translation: CASTPSGTGGEKLFF.

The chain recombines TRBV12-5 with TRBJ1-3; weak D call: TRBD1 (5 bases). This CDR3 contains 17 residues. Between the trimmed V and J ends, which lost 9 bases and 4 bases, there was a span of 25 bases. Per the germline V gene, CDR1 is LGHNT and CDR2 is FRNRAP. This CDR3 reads CASARGSINRRGNTIYF. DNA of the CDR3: TGTGCTAGCGCCCGGGGCTCGATCAACCGACGGGGAAACACCATATATTTT.

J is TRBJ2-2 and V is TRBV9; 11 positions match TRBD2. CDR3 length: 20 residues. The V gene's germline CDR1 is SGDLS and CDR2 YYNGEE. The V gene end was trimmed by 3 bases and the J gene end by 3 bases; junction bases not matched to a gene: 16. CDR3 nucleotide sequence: TGTGCCAGCAGCGGATCGACTAGCGGGGATAAGATTGGAGACACCGGGGAGCTGTTTTTT. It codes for CASSGSTSGDKIGDTGELFF.